One sample yielded the 11 T cell receptor beta chains listed below, sequenced in a study of blood T cell repertoires in COVID-19. Method: immunoSEQ multiplex PCR; TCRdb's copy keeps in-frame clones and lacks some. This repertoire shows approximately 100,000 clones, 80% found once; its top ten account for approximately 15%. The sequencing input was peripheral blood. These TCRs come from a woman older than 75 with active or convalescent COVID-19.

CDR3 sequence (DNA): TGTGCCAGCAGCCCCTTTTTCGGGAGTCACGAGCAGTACTTC. Its translation is CASSPFFGSHEQYF. The chain couples TRBV7-3 to TRBJ2-7; a possible D gene is TRBD2 (6 bases). The V and J ends lost 5 bases and 5 bases respectively, with 16 bases between them. The V gene's germline CDR1 is SGHTA and CDR2 FQGTGA. This CDR3 is built from 14 residues.

The CDR3 DNA is TGTGCCAGCAGTGAAACGGACACCAATCAGCCCCAGCATTTT. This translates into CASSETDTNQPQHF. The rearrangement joins TRBV2 to TRBJ1-5; perhaps TRBD1 as D (5 bases). Germline values: CDR1 SNHLY, CDR2 FYNNEI. This CDR3 region has 14 residues. V was shortened by 2 bases and J by 3 bases, with 8 bases between the two germline ends.

This clone was recorded a few times. The chain links TRBV7-2 to TRBJ2-5, with 7 bases that match TRBD2. The CDR3 runs 13 residues. Germline assignment: CDR1 SGHTA and CDR2 FQGNSA. J lost 2 bases, V lost 10 bases, and 7 bases had no gene match. CDR3: CATAGRGQETQYF. In DNA, the CDR3 is TGTGCCACTGCGGGGAGGGGTCAAGAGACCCAGTACTTC.

The DNA of the CDR3 is TGTGCCAGCAGCCCAGGGGGTACGGCTACCTCCTACGAGCAGTACTTC. This codes for CASSPGGTATSYEQYF. The V call is TRBV3-1 (or the pseudogene TRBV3-2), the J call TRBJ2-7; TRBD1 matches 7 bases. V lost 4 bases, J lost 0 bases, and 9 bases stayed unmatched. The germline gives CDR1 LGHDT, CDR2 YNNKEL (reference sequence). The CDR3 length is 16 residues.

V usage is TRBV10-3 and J usage is TRBJ1-2; 7 positions agree with TRBD1. This CDR3 spans 14 amino acids. J gave up 4 bases and V 2 bases, and 4 bases lay outside the gene matches. Germline lookup yields CDR1 ENHRY and CDR2 SYGVKD. As DNA, the CDR3 is TGTGCCATCAGTGAGAAGGGGGCGAGCTATGGCTACACCTTC. This sequence encodes CAISEKGASYGYTF.

The rearrangement links TRBV3-1 (or the pseudogene TRBV3-2) to TRBJ1-3; TRBD1 might be the D (6 bases). This CDR3 contains 15 residues. V dropped 4 bases and J dropped 6 bases, with 16 bases sitting between them. Germline CDR1 is LGHDT and CDR2 is YNNKEL (reference sequence). CDR3 amino acids: CASSPLDSQLNTIYF. The CDR3 DNA is TGTGCCAGCAGCCCTCTGGACAGCCAACTAAACACCATATATTTT.

Comments on this clone: Just one base apart from a much larger clone, this may be a read error. This chain joins TRBV11-3 and TRBJ2-1; 10 positions match TRBD2. CDR3 size: 14 residues. The germline V gene encodes CDR1 SGHNT and CDR2 YENEEA. The junction had 1 base not matched to a gene; V was cut back by 3 bases and J by 5 bases. CDR3 amino acids: CASSLTSGHNEQFF. The CDR3 region has the DNA TGTGCCAGCAGCTTGACTAGCGGGCACAATGAGCAGTTCTTC.

The J gene is TRBJ2-7, the V gene TRBV2; 10 positions agree with TRBD1. After removal of 6 bases from V and 2 bases from J, the junction contained 4 bases not matched to a gene. The CDR3 length is 14 residues. CDR1 SNHLY and CDR2 FYNNEI come from the germline V gene. CDR3 in amino acids: CASRPGQGPYEQYF. CDR3 nucleotide sequence: TGTGCCAGCAGGCCGGGACAGGGGCCCTACGAGCAGTACTTC. The whole variable domain, remainder taken from reference TRBV2 and TRBJ2-7, is EPEVTQTPSHQVTQMGQEVILRCVPISNHLYFYWYRQILGQKVEFLVSFYNNEISEKSEIFDDQFSVERPDGSNFTLKIRSTKLEDSAMYFCASRPGQGPYEQYFGPGTRLTVT.

This chain connects TRBV11-1 to TRBJ2-1, with TRBD2 as a possible D gene (6 bases). V was trimmed by 6 bases and J by 6 bases, leaving 9 bases between them. Germline CDR1 and CDR2: SGHAT and FQDESV (reference sequence). CDR3 length equals 12 residues. The CDR3 nucleotides are TGTGCCAGCAGGATGGAGGGCAATGAGCAGTTCTTC. Encoded protein: CASRMEGNEQFF.

The chain links TRBV29-1 to TRBJ2-1; the D gene is possibly TRBD1 (5 bases). Trimming pared 4 bases from V and 6 bases from J, leaving 10 bases between. CDR1 and CDR2 (germline): SQVTM, ANQGSEA. CDR3 length equals 12 residues. CDR3 amino acids: CSVGGGTNEQFF. The DNA of the CDR3 is TGCAGCGTTGGGGGCGGTACCAATGAGCAGTTCTTC.

This clone appeared once. The chain carries TRBV4-3 and TRBJ2-3; D may be TRBD2 (5 bases). This CDR3 spans 16 amino acids. Trimming took off 1 base at V and 1 base at J, with 12 bases between the two ends. The germline V gene has CDR1 LGHNA and CDR2 YSLEER. CDR3 bases: TGCGCCAGCAGCCAAGTTCCCACTAGTCGCACAGATACGCAGTATTTT. Encoded protein: CASSQVPTSRTDTQYF.